Listed below are T cell receptor beta chains from one sample, sequenced in a study of T cell responses to AZD1222 COVID-19 vaccine. Assay: immunoSEQ multiplex PCR; the TCRdb copy retains only in-frame clones and omits some. Among 130,000 to 150,000 clones listed, approximately 89% were seen once. Source: peripheral blood, taken on day 0 of AZD1222 vaccination. All receptors come from an adult in good health. CDR3s include the opening cysteine and the closing phenylalanine or tryptophan. Fields, in order: J gene, clone size, V gene, D gene, CDR3 protein, CDR3 DNA. The D gene is left open where the match is weak. The size field is filled for only some rows; it gives once, few, many or a size class.

TRBJ2-5	-	TRBV12-2	-	CASRPDSAGGRETQYF	TGTGCAAGTCGCCCAGATAGCGCGGGGGGAAGGGAGACCCAGTACTTC
TRBJ2-3	-	TRBV7-2	TRBD2	CASSLGLAGTPTDTQYF	TGTGCCAGCAGCTTAGGGCTAGCGGGGACCCCCACAGATACGCAGTATTTT
TRBJ2-2	-	TRBV7-3	-	CASSSRATGELFF	TGTGCCAGCAGCTCCCGGGCGACCGGGGAGCTGTTTTTT
TRBJ2-3	-	TRBV7-2	TRBD2	CASSLVAGGHTDTQYF	TGTGCCAGCAGCTTAGTAGCGGGGGGTCACACAGATACGCAGTATTTT
TRBJ1-2	-	TRBV6-5	-	CASNPSGEVGGYTF	TGTGCCAGCAACCCCTCAGGGGAGGTGGGTGGCTACACCTTC
TRBJ1-2	-	TRBV29-1	-	CSVEGAGADYGYTF	TGCAGCGTCGAGGGTGCAGGGGCCGACTATGGCTACACCTTC
TRBJ2-6	-	TRBV19	TRBD1	CASGQVAANVLTF	TGTGCCAGCGGACAGGTGGCGGCCAACGTCCTGACTTTC
TRBJ1-1	-	TRBV5-6	TRBD1	CASRGQGRAGAFF	TGTGCCAGCAGGGGACAGGGAAGAGCTGGAGCTTTCTTT
TRBJ2-1	-	TRBV5-6	TRBD2	CASSFLFSGGSGDEQFF	TGTGCCAGCAGCTTCCTTTTCAGCGGGGGCTCGGGGGATGAGCAGTTCTTC
TRBJ1-1	-	TRBV11-2	-	CASSLDSASPRAEAFF	TGTGCCAGCAGCTTAGATTCGGCTTCCCCGAGGGCTGAAGCTTTCTTT
TRBJ1-1	-	TRBV7-9	-	CASSLDEAPEAFF	TGTGCCAGCAGCTTAGATGAGGCCCCTGAAGCTTTCTTT
TRBJ2-7	-	TRBV5-6	-	CASGSRAYEQYF	TGTGCCAGCGGCTCGCGAGCCTACGAGCAGTACTTC
TRBJ1-5	once	TRBV5-1	TRBD1	CASSPDRGSNQPQHF	TGCGCCAGCAGTCCGGACAGGGGAAGCAATCAGCCCCAGCATTTT
TRBJ2-1	-	TRBV5-1	TRBD1	CASGTGNLVVNDEQFF	TGCGCCAGCGGGACAGGGAATTTGGTCGTAAACGATGAGCAGTTCTTC
TRBJ2-1	-	TRBV11-3	TRBD1	CASSLGQGAYNEQFF	TGTGCCAGCAGCTTAGGACAGGGGGCCTACAATGAGCAGTTCTTC
TRBJ1-2	-	TRBV19	TRBD1	CASVTGTRGYTF	TGTGCCAGTGTGACAGGGACTCGTGGCTACACCTTC
TRBJ1-4	-	TRBV19	-	CASSSLARVVGEKLFF	TGTGCCAGTAGTAGCCTAGCGAGGGTTGTGGGCGAAAAACTGTTTTTT
TRBJ2-3	-	TRBV19	TRBD2	CASSSRGGTDTQYF	TGTGCCAGTAGTTCGCGGGGGGGCACAGATACGCAGTATTTT
TRBJ2-1	-	TRBV6-2/TRBV6-3	TRBD2	CASSWTSGDLYNEQFF	TGTGCCAGCAGTTGGACTAGCGGGGACCTGTACAATGAGCAGTTCTTC
TRBJ2-7	-	TRBV5-1	-	CASSRDGTYEQYF	TGCGCCAGCAGCCGGGACGGGACCTACGAGCAGTACTTC
TRBJ1-1	-	TRBV6-5	-	CASSYHSGYAFF	TGTGCCAGCAGTTACCACAGCGGATACGCTTTCTTT
TRBJ2-2	-	TRBV7-3	-	CASSTTRGAGAGELFF	TGTGCCAGCAGTACCACTCGGGGGGCCGGGGCCGGGGAGCTGTTTTTT
TRBJ1-1	-	TRBV27	-	CASSLTVTNTEAFF	TGTGCCAGCAGTTTGACAGTTACCAACACTGAAGCTTTCTTT
TRBJ1-1	-	TRBV10-3	TRBD1	CAITDRENTEAFF	TGTGCCATTACGGACAGGGAGAACACTGAAGCTTTCTTT
TRBJ1-5	-	TRBV19	-	CARGDSGNQPQHF	TGTGCCAGAGGAGACAGTGGGAATCAGCCCCAGCATTTT
TRBJ1-2	-	TRBV2	-	CASSQGQPLYGYTF	TGTGCCAGCAGTCAAGGACAGCCCCTCTATGGCTACACCTTC
TRBJ2-3	-	TRBV6-2/TRBV6-3	-	CASSRPRGVSTDTQYF	TGTGCCAGCAGCCGCCCAAGGGGGGTGAGCACAGATACGCAGTATTTT
TRBJ2-7	-	TRBV19	TRBD1	CASSIDGEADRAGRQYF	TGTGCCAGTAGTATTGATGGGGAAGCCGACAGGGCCGGGCGGCAGTACTTC
TRBJ2-7	once	TRBV2	TRBD1	CASSDLRTGGSYEQYF	TGTGCCAGCAGTGATTTGCGGACAGGGGGCTCATACGAGCAGTACTTC
TRBJ2-1	-	TRBV5-1	TRBD2	CASSLDPASGGDEQFF	TGCGCCAGCAGCTTGGACCCCGCTAGCGGGGGGGATGAGCAGTTCTTC
TRBJ1-6	-	TRBV28	-	CASSREDRVHSPLHF	TGTGCCAGCAGCAGGGAGGACAGAGTGCATTCACCCCTCCACTTT
TRBJ1-1	-	TRBV13	-	CASSPLPGYAMNTEAFF	TGTGCCAGCAGCCCGCTACCCGGGTACGCGATGAACACTGAAGCTTTCTTT
TRBJ1-2	-	TRBV7-9	TRBD1	CASSLGTGGALTYGYTF	TGTGCCAGCAGCTTAGGGACAGGGGGCGCGTTAACCTATGGCTACACCTTC
TRBJ2-7	-	TRBV9	TRBD1	CASSDTQGVEQYF	TGTGCCAGCAGCGACACACAGGGGGTGGAGCAGTACTTC
TRBJ1-1	-	TRBV7-2	-	CASSLATRRTEAFF	TGTGCCAGCAGCTTAGCGACCCGGAGGACTGAAGCTTTCTTT
TRBJ2-7	once	TRBV9	-	CASSVDVSYEQYF	TGTGCCAGCAGCGTAGACGTTTCCTACGAGCAGTACTTC
TRBJ2-3	once	TRBV11-3	-	CASSPEKIPTDTQYF	TGTGCCAGCAGCCCCGAGAAGATTCCCACAGATACGCAGTATTTT
TRBJ1-6	-	TRBV7-9	TRBD1	CASSFTGGNSPLHF	TGTGCCAGCAGCTTTACAGGGGGAAATTCACCCCTCCACTTT
TRBJ1-4	-	TRBV11-1	-	CASSSDSANEKLFF	TGTGCCAGCAGCTCGGATTCAGCTAATGAAAAACTGTTTTTT
TRBJ1-1	few	TRBV5-5	-	CASSLFDLNGRTEAFF	TGTGCCAGCAGCCTGTTCGACCTTAATGGGCGGACTGAAGCTTTCTTT
TRBJ2-1	-	TRBV9	-	CASSAASLPNEEQFF	TGTGCCAGCAGCGCCGCCTCCCTCCCCAATGAAGAGCAGTTCTTC